This T cell receptor (beta chain) comes out of a study of tumor-infiltrating lymphocytes in primary liver carcinoma. On the study more broadly: Aged between 30 and 69 years, the patients were men and women. The number of productive TCRbeta reads per sample ranged from roughly 3.65 to 7.5 million and was similar across tissue types.

The germline gives CDR1 SGHVS, CDR2 FQNEAQ. CDR3 length: 15 residues. Details on this clonotype: Germline is not matched at one junction end, which may reflect a read error.

TCR beta cDNA was made from around 520 ng total RNA with a constant-region primer. Sequencing libraries for TCR beta derived from three nested multiplex PCR rounds that used slightly modified ARM-PCR. The study ran its first two PCR rounds for around 10 cycles each, using TRBV1-TRBV30 forward primers and a C-beta reverse primer. TCRdb re-called the multiplex PCR reads through MiXCR, storing one row per CDR3 protein. The sample holds 65,000 to 90,000 distinct CDR3 sequences, 65% to 80% seen once. It was from roughly 20-30 mg of unsorted bulk tissue that RNA and DNA were co-extracted. Sampling was performed at five separate regions of each tumor.

The sequenced material came from liver tumor tissue from sampling region 1. Subset: tumor region T1, superior pole. The clonotype originates from a man aged 40-49 years with primary liver carcinoma and hepatitis B virus infection. The chain has TRBV7-8 and TRBJ2-1, with 11 bases aligning to TRBD2. CDR3 bases: TGTGTCAGCAGCAGACCGGGACTAGCGGTTGATGAGCAGTTCTTC. Protein sequence: CVSSRPGLAVDEQFF.